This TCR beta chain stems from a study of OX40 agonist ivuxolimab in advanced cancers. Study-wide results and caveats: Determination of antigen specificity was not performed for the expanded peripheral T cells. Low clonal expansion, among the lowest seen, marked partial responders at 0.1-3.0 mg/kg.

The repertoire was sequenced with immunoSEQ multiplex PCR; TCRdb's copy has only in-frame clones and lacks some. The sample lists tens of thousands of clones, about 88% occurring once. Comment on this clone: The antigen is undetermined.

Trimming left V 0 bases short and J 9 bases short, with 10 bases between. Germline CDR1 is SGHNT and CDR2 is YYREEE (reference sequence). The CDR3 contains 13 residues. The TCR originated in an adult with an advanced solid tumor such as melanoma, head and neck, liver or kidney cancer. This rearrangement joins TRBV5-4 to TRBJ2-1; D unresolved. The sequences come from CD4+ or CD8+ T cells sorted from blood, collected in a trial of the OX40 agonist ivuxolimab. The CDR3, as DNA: TGTGCCAGCAGCTTGGAGCTCGTGTCTGAGCAGTTCTTC. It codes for CASSLELVSEQFF.